The rows below give T cell receptor beta chains drawn from one sample of a study of blood T cell repertoires in COVID-19. Sequencing used immunoSEQ multiplex PCR; TCRdb keeps in-frame clones, though not all of them. The profile covers around 68,000 clones, with around 85% appearing a single time and roughly 9.8% taken by the ten largest. The sequencing sample was made of peripheral blood. The receptor set was obtained from a woman aged 45-59 years with acute or convalescent COVID-19. Both conserved end residues are part of each CDR3. Fields, in order: J gene, D gene, V gene, clone size, CDR3 protein, CDR3 DNA. The D gene is left open where the match is weak. Rows may omit the clone size; those that give it use once, few, many or a size class.

>TRBJ1-2|TRBD1|TRBV6-1|.
CASSESVGVGQGNGYTF
TGTGCCAGCAGTGAATCGGTCGGGGTGGGACAGGGAAATGGCTACACCTTC
>TRBJ2-2|TRBD2|TRBV15|medium-sized
CATSRDQSGGNTGELFF
TGTGCCACCAGCAGAGATCAGAGCGGGGGAAACACCGGGGAGCTGTTTTTT
>TRBJ1-6|TRBD1|TRBV30|.
CAWNQGAYSPLHF
TGTGCCTGGAACCAGGGGGCGTATTCACCCCTCCACTTT
>TRBJ1-1|TRBD1|TRBV28|.
CASREVSGGGTEAFF
TGTGCCAGCAGAGAAGTTTCAGGGGGAGGCACTGAAGCTTTCTTT
>TRBJ2-6|TRBD2|TRBV19|.
CASSRLAGVRGANVLTF
TGTGCCAGTAGTCGACTAGCGGGAGTGAGAGGGGCCAACGTCCTGACTTTC
>TRBJ1-2|.|TRBV5-5|.
CASRLTGYGYTF
TGTGCCAGCAGATTAACAGGCTATGGCTACACCTTC
>TRBJ2-1|TRBD2|TRBV7-8|.
CASSLGTTPSNEQFF
TGTGCCAGCAGCTTGGGGACTACCCCGTCGAATGAGCAGTTCTTC
>TRBJ2-1|.|TRBV7-9|.
CASSYRDSSSYNEQFF
TGTGCCAGCAGCTATAGGGACTCGAGCTCCTACAATGAGCAGTTCTTC
>TRBJ1-5|.|TRBV30|few
CAWRSDRNQPQHF
TGTGCCTGGAGAAGCGATCGCAATCAGCCCCAGCATTTT
>TRBJ1-4|.|TRBV5-5|once
CASSLAVRGDGDEKLFF
TGTGCCAGCAGCTTGGCCGTCAGGGGAGATGGGGATGAAAAACTGTTTTTT
>TRBJ2-1|.|TRBV7-3|.
CASSSLGGNYNEQFF
TGTGCCAGCAGCTCACTTGGCGGGAACTACAATGAGCAGTTCTTC
>TRBJ2-5|TRBD1|TRBV10-3|.
CAISEWDSQETQYF
TGTGCCATCAGTGAGTGGGACAGCCAGGAGACCCAGTACTTC
>TRBJ2-1|TRBD2|TRBV5-1|.
CASSLGLAGAGEQFF
TGCGCCAGCAGCTTGGGACTAGCGGGGGCAGGTGAGCAGTTCTTC
>TRBJ2-1|TRBD2|TRBV28|.
CASSSGLAGVNEQFF
TGTGCCAGCAGTTCAGGACTAGCGGGAGTCAATGAGCAGTTCTTC
>TRBJ2-6|.|TRBV28|.
CASSLGDTAGANVLTF
TGTGCCAGCAGTTTAGGGGACACTGCTGGGGCCAACGTCCTGACTTTC
>TRBJ1-1|.|TRBV28|.
CASSRGLLESEAFF
TGTGCCAGCAGCAGGGGCTTACTCGAAAGTGAAGCTTTCTTT
>TRBJ2-6|.|TRBV5-1|.
CATPSDGAGANVLTF
TGCGCCACTCCCTCGGACGGGGCTGGGGCCAACGTCCTGACTTTC
>TRBJ1-1|TRBD1|TRBV7-2|few
CASSSRQGVMNTEAFF
TGTGCCAGCAGTTCCCGACAGGGAGTTATGAACACTGAAGCTTTCTTT
>TRBJ2-1|TRBD2|TRBV3-1/TRBV3-2|.
CASSRSGGALNEQFF
TGTGCCAGCAGCCGAAGCGGGGGGGCCTTAAATGAGCAGTTCTTC
>TRBJ2-7|.|TRBV28|.
CASSLRTPTSYEQYF
TGTGCCAGCAGTTTAAGGACACCGACTTCCTACGAGCAGTACTTC
>TRBJ1-3|.|TRBV19|.
CASSQQGLGNTIYF
TGTGCCAGTAGTCAGCAGGGCCTCGGAAACACCATATATTTT
>TRBJ1-5|TRBD1|TRBV27|.
CASSPPTGGNQPQHF
TGTGCCAGCAGTCCCCCGACAGGGGGCAATCAGCCCCAGCATTTT
>TRBJ1-2|.|TRBV5-6|.
CASSRYRITSTPNYGYTF
TGTGCCAGCAGCCGCTACAGGATCACCTCCACGCCTAACTATGGCTACACCTTC
>TRBJ2-7|TRBD2|TRBV7-8|.
CASSFGGSGEQYF
TGTGCCAGCAGCTTCGGGGGGTCTGGCGAGCAGTACTTC
>TRBJ1-1|TRBD1|TRBV2|.
CASSEGTGLDTEAFF
TGTGCCAGCAGTGAAGGGACAGGGTTAGACACTGAAGCTTTCTTT
>TRBJ2-2|TRBD2|TRBV3-1/TRBV3-2|.
CASSQLAGGPGELFF
TGTGCCAGCAGCCAGCTAGCGGGGGGGCCCGGGGAGCTGTTTTTT
>TRBJ1-5|.|TRBV19|once
CASSSHGNFNQPQHF
TGTGCCAGTAGTTCCCACGGGAATTTCAATCAGCCCCAGCATTTT
>TRBJ2-1|TRBD2|TRBV6-4|.
CASSPSGGAVNEQFF
TGTGCCAGCAGTCCTAGCGGGGGGGCGGTTAATGAGCAGTTCTTC
>TRBJ2-3|TRBD2|TRBV9|once
CASSYSGRRTDTQYF
TGTGCCAGCAGTTATAGCGGGAGGCGCACAGATACGCAGTATTTT
>TRBJ1-1|.|TRBV29-1|once
CSGWTAVGNTEAFF
TGCAGCGGATGGACAGCCGTTGGGAACACTGAAGCTTTCTTT
>TRBJ1-2|.|TRBV28|once
CASSTTGIPDYGYTF
TGTGCCAGCAGCACTACAGGGATACCTGACTATGGCTACACCTTC
>TRBJ2-1|TRBD2|TRBV7-3|.
CASSLRLAGVNEQFF
TGTGCCAGCAGCTTAAGACTAGCGGGGGTAAATGAGCAGTTCTTC
>TRBJ2-3|.|TRBV5-1|once
CASSLEGGTDTQYF
TGCGCCAGCAGCTTGGAAGGGGGAACAGATACGCAGTATTTT
>TRBJ2-1|.|TRBV29-1|few
CSAEGGGRLSYNEQFF
TGCAGCGCCGAGGGCGGAGGGAGGTTATCCTACAATGAGCAGTTCTTC
>TRBJ1-1|TRBD1|TRBV7-2|.
CASSFTGVNTEAFF
TGTGCCAGCAGTTTTACAGGGGTGAACACTGAAGCTTTCTTT
>TRBJ1-2|.|TRBV19|.
CASSGEGGAVSSGYTF
TGTGCCAGTTCGGGGGAGGGCGGTGCTGTGAGTTCGGGCTACACCTTC
>TRBJ1-1|.|TRBV5-1|.
CARRAGAEAFF
TGCGCCAGACGAGCCGGGGCTGAAGCTTTCTTT
>TRBJ2-3|TRBD1|TRBV6-1|.
CASSEQGATTDTQYF
TGTGCCAGCAGTGAACAGGGGGCGACCACAGATACGCAGTATTTT
>TRBJ2-1|TRBD2|TRBV10-2|.
CASSEGSSGRASYNEQFF
TGCGCCAGCAGTGAGGGATCTAGCGGGAGGGCCTCCTACAATGAGCAGTTCTTC
>TRBJ2-7|.|TRBV5-1|.
CASTSGGTGSYEQYF
TGCGCCAGCACCTCCGGGGGGACAGGATCCTACGAGCAGTACTTC
>TRBJ1-1|.|TRBV15|.
CATTPRGRNTEAFF
TGTGCCACCACCCCCCGGGGGAGGAACACTGAAGCTTTCTTT
>TRBJ2-7|TRBD2|TRBV9|.
CASSFGLAEPYEQYF
TGTGCCAGCAGCTTTGGACTAGCGGAACCCTACGAGCAGTACTTC
>TRBJ2-6|.|TRBV19|.
CASSILGLAGANVLTF
TGTGCCAGTAGTATTTTAGGACTGGCTGGGGCCAACGTCCTGACTTTC
>TRBJ2-5|.|TRBV4-3|.
CASSQDPVRLETQYF
TGCGCCAGCAGCCAAGATCCAGTCCGATTAGAGACCCAGTACTTC
>TRBJ2-3|TRBD2|TRBV18|.
CASSPPRTSGTTDTQYF
TGTGCCAGCTCACCACCGAGGACTAGCGGGACCACAGATACGCAGTATTTT
>TRBJ2-3|.|TRBV6-5|.
CASSTGYSTDTQYF
TGTGCCAGCAGTACAGGGTACAGCACAGATACGCAGTATTTT
>TRBJ2-3|.|TRBV1|.
CTSSPSSGPTDTQYF
TGCACCAGCAGCCCCTCTAGCGGACCCACAGATACGCAGTATTTT
>TRBJ2-3|.|TRBV20-1|.
CRAQGGDTQYF
TGCAGGGCACAGGGGGGGGATACGCAGTATTTT
>TRBJ2-7|TRBD1|TRBV7-9|.
CASSPPGQGYQQYF
TGTGCCAGCAGCCCGCCGGGACAGGGTTACCAGCAGTACTTC
>TRBJ1-1|.|TRBV29-1|.
CSVLRQTEAFF
TGCAGCGTTCTGAGACAGACTGAAGCTTTCTTT
>TRBJ1-5|.|TRBV28|few
CASSSEDLGGNQPQHF
TGTGCCAGCAGTTCGGAGGACCTTGGCGGCAATCAGCCCCAGCATTTT
>TRBJ1-3|TRBD1|TRBV5-1|.
CASSLAPQGGNTIYF
TGCGCCAGCAGCTTGGCCCCACAGGGGGGAAACACCATATATTTT
>TRBJ1-5|.|TRBV5-4|.
CASSRGGENQPQHF
TGTGCCAGCAGCCGCGGGGGGGAAAATCAGCCCCAGCATTTT
>TRBJ1-6|.|TRBV24-1|.
CATSAVGDKDSYNSPLHF
TGTGCCACCAGTGCCGTAGGGGATAAAGACTCCTATAATTCACCCCTCCACTTT
>TRBJ1-4|TRBD1|TRBV10-1|.
CASRTYRGANEKLFF
TGCGCCAGCAGAACCTACAGGGGAGCTAATGAAAAACTGTTTTTT
>TRBJ2-1|TRBD2|TRBV4-3|once
CASSQEWLAGGNEQFF
TGCGCCAGCAGCCAAGAATGGCTAGCGGGAGGCAATGAGCAGTTCTTC
>TRBJ2-7|.|TRBV15|.
CATSRDGRQGTYEQYF
TGTGCCACCAGCAGAGATGGAAGGCAGGGGACCTACGAGCAGTACTTC